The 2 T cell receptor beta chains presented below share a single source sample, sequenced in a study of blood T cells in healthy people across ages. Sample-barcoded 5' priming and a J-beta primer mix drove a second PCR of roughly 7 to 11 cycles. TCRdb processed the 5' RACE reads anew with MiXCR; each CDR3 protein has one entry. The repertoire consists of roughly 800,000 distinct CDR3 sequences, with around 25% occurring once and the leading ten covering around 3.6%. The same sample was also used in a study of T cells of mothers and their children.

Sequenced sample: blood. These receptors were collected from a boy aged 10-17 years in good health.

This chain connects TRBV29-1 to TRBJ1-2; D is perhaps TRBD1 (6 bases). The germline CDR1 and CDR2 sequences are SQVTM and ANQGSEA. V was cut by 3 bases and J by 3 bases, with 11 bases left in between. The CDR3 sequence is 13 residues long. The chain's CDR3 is CSVEDRGDYGYTF. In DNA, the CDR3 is TGCAGCGTTGAGGACAGAGGGGACTATGGCTACACCTTC.

The CDR3 here is CASSEAPGQGLYGYTF. CDR3 nucleotides: TGTGCCAGCAGTGAAGCCCCGGGGCAGGGCCTCTATGGCTACACCTTC. The chain joins TRBV6-1 to TRBJ1-2; D possibly corresponds to TRBD1 (5 bases). Trimming took 0 bases from V and 4 from J, leaving 15 bases between them. The CDR3 is 16 residues long. Germline CDR1 is MNHNS and CDR2 is SASEGT.